The 11 T cell receptor beta chains below all came from one sample that was sequenced in a study of cytomegalovirus exposure and HLA in healthy donors. The study ran its PCR with 60 Vbeta and 13 Jbeta primers. Assay: immunoSEQ multiplex PCR; the TCRdb copy retains only in-frame clones and omits some. This sample has some 50,000 clones, with 70% to 85% found just once. Specimen: PBMCs. All receptors come from a woman aged 45-60 years in good health and CMV-seropositive.

This chain uses TRBV6-1 with TRBJ2-1, with 7 positions matching TRBD1. The germline CDR1 and CDR2 sequences are MNHNS and SASEGT. Trimming cost V 8 bases and J 3 bases; bases outside gene matches: 10. CDR3 size: 15 residues. The CDR3: CASSVNGQVYNEQFF. CDR3 DNA sequence: TGTGCCAGCTCAGTTAATGGACAGGTCTACAATGAGCAGTTCTTC.

This chain links TRBV5-6 with TRBJ2-1; 7 bases agree with TRBD2. The CDR3 consists of 15 residues. Germline V CDR1 and CDR2: SGHDT, YYEEEE. V trimming: 1 base; J trimming: 4 bases; junction bases outside the gene matches: 5. The CDR3 DNA follows: TGTGCCAGCAGCTTGAAACTAGCGAGGTACAATGAGCAGTTCTTC. Encoded protein: CASSLKLARYNEQFF.

This clone has just one count. The rearrangement uses TRBV7-9 and TRBJ2-5; 7 bases align to TRBD1. The J call may be faulty, since TRBJ2-7 better matches the DNA end. The CDR3 has 13 residues. Germline V CDR1 and CDR2: SEHNR, FQNEAQ (reference sequence). DNA of the CDR3: TGTGCCAGCATCGGGGCAGGGGGCTACGAGCAGTACTTC. Translating gives CASIGAGGYEQYF.

This clone has more than one count but fewer than ten. This chain links TRBV6-4 with TRBJ2-6; D ambiguous. The CDR3 runs 13 residues. V gave up 6 bases and J gave up 3 bases, with 6 bases separating them. Looked up from germline, CDR1 is MRHNA and CDR2 is SNTAGT. CDR3 sequence reads: CASRSNGANVLTF. The CDR3 region has the DNA TGTGCCAGCAGGAGTAATGGGGCCAACGTCCTGACTTTC.

This rearrangement joins TRBV6-6 to TRBJ2-2; TRBD2 is a possible D gene (6 bases). The CDR3 has 13 residues. Per germline, CDR1 MNHNY and CDR2 SVGAGI (reference sequence). Trimming stripped 2 bases from V and 5 bases from J, with 6 bases between. As DNA, the CDR3 is TGTGCCAGCAGTTACGGGGGGACCGGGGAGCTGTTTTTT. As protein: CASSYGGTGELFF.

For this clone: One end of the junction fails to match germline, which may point to a read error. The rearrangement links TRBV6-5 to TRBJ1-2, with D possibly matching TRBD1 (6 bases). Germline assignment: CDR1 MNHEY and CDR2 SVGAGI. The CDR3 loop spans 13 amino acids. The CDR3 bases are TGTGCCAGCAGTTACTCGAGGGACAATAAGCCATACTTC. It yields the protein CASSYSRDNKPYF.

This chain connects TRBV5-6 to TRBJ1-3; TRBD1 agrees at 8 bases. Germline V lookup: CDR1 SGHDT, CDR2 YYEEEE. CDR3 length: 16 residues. The trim removed 6 bases at V and 2 bases at J, leaving 10 bases unmatched. CDR3: CASTRKGQGTGNTIYF. As DNA, the CDR3 is TGTGCCAGCACCCGCAAAGGACAGGGCACTGGAAACACCATATATTTT.

The CDR3 is CASSSGTYEQYF. CDR3 coding DNA: TGTGCCAGCAGCTCTGGCACCTACGAGCAGTACTTC. This rearrangement joins TRBV13 to TRBJ2-7; no clear D. Per germline, CDR1 PRHDT and CDR2 FYEKMQ (reference sequence). V lost 4 bases to trimming and J lost 2 bases, with 6 bases between them. The CDR3 is made up of 12 amino acids.

The gene calls are TRBV5-6 and TRBJ2-7; 7 nucleotides align to TRBD1. Germline CDR1 reads SGHDT; CDR2 reads YYEEEE. The CDR3 length is 13 residues. V was clipped by 4 bases and J by 3 bases; unmatched bases: 4. The CDR3 DNA follows: TGTGCCAGCAGCAACTCAGGGGGCTACGAGCAGTACTTC. This codes for CASSNSGGYEQYF.

This clone was recorded a few times. The chain recombines TRBV28 with TRBJ1-2; D is unclear. The germline gives CDR1 MDHEN, CDR2 SYDVKM. The CDR3 loop spans 17 amino acids. Between the trimmed V and J ends, which lost 5 bases and 5 bases, there was a span of 24 bases. CDR3 loop: CASSPRVRELGGYGYTF. DNA of the CDR3: TGTGCCAGCAGTCCCCGAGTGAGGGAATTAGGCGGATATGGCTACACCTTC.

The chain recombines TRBV7-3 with TRBJ2-5; 9 bases map to TRBD1. CDR3 length: 15 residues. The ends lost 5 bases at V and 5 bases at J; junction bases unmatched: 9. The V gene's germline CDR1 is SGHTA and CDR2 FQGTGA. Here the CDR3 reads CASSDGTGREETQYF. In nucleotides, the CDR3 is TGTGCCAGCAGCGACGGGACAGGGAGAGAGGAGACCCAGTACTTC.